This record concerns one TCR beta chain sequence. In the source study's methods: Amplification from reference gene primers served as the basis for estimated nucleated cell counts. Only in-frame clones appear in the TCRdb table, and some are missing; sequencing was by immunoSEQ multiplex PCR. V and J calls and clone size are as listed in that table; D and trimming were resolved from the DNA. The table has some 150,000 clones, roughly 84% seen once. The data are from a study of blood T cell repertoires in COVID-19. Whole-study context: Samples taken during acute and convalescent COVID-19 were collected in the United States, Italy and Spain.

Sequenced sample: peripheral blood. This clonotype was sampled from a man aged 55 to 70 who had recovered from COVID-19.

The CDR3 spells CASSVARNTEAFF. As DNA, the CDR3 is TGTGCCAGCAGCGTAGCTAGGAACACTGAAGCTTTCTTT. This rearrangement joins TRBV9 to TRBJ1-1; D gene unclear. The CDR3 runs to 13 residues. Trimming shortened V by 0 bases and J by 1 base, and 4 bases separated the two germline ends. CDR1 and CDR2 from the germline V gene are SGDLS and YYNGEE.